This is a list of T cell receptor beta chains from one sample in a study of cytomegalovirus exposure and HLA in healthy donors. TCRdb's table, derived via immunoSEQ multiplex PCR, lists solely in-frame clones and lacks some. The sample records about 88,000 clones, 84% being singletons. Sequencing was done on a sample of PBMCs. The source of these receptors is a woman aged 18-29 years in good health and CMV-seropositive. CDR3s include the opening cysteine and the closing phenylalanine or tryptophan. A D gene is named only where the DNA matches it firmly.

TRBV10-2,TRBJ1-5,-,CASSEEVSDQPQHF
TRBV27,TRBJ2-6,-,CASSFTYSGANVLTF
TRBV7-2,TRBJ2-7,TRBD2,CASSFSGGVVTMPYEQYF
TRBV30,TRBJ1-6,TRBD1,CAWSVQGPLHF
TRBV20-1,TRBJ1-2,-,CSARGGDGYTF
TRBV18,TRBJ2-7,TRBD2,CASSTRGTSGPYEQYF
TRBV5-6,TRBJ2-3,-,CASSPTAGSTDTQYF
TRBV4-3,TRBJ2-1,TRBD2,CASSTVSGGAYNEQFF
TRBV29-1,TRBJ2-5,-,CSVRRGQETQYF
TRBV5-8,TRBJ2-6,TRBD1,CASSADRESGANVLTF
TRBV7-8,TRBJ1-1,-,CASSLLPELEAFF
TRBV27,TRBJ1-5,-,CASSLTLGQPQHF
TRBV19,TRBJ1-6,TRBD1,CASSHFRTGDYSPLHF